This T cell receptor (beta chain) was captured by sequencing in a study of cytomegalovirus exposure and HLA in healthy donors. Across the whole study: There were roughly 110 million unique TCR beta sequences, drawn from approximately 180 million T cells, in an earlier analysis. Whole-study findings and limits: Exclusion applied to some V segments, including TRBV6-2 and TRBV6-3, as they were indistinguishable.

As concerns this clone: The target antigen is unknown.

V lost 2 bases, J lost 2 bases, and 10 bases stayed unmatched. Germline CDR1 and CDR2: SGHTA and FQGNSA. The length of the CDR3 is 18 residues. PCR employed 60 Vbeta and 13 Jbeta primers. Original analysis: Later, tens of millions of unique TCR beta chains were counted in an analysis, and roughly 11 million of them were shared. Generated by immunoSEQ multiplex PCR, the TCRdb table keeps only in-frame clones and is missing some. V and J calls and clone size are copied from that table; D and trimming were computed from the DNA. The sample has 200,000 to 250,000 clones; roughly 84% are singletons. Healthy people donating bone marrow made up the donors.

This clonotype was sampled from a human donor in good health. This chain connects TRBV7-2 to TRBJ1-5; 9 nucleotides agree with TRBD1. Sequencing input: PBMCs. The CDR3 spells CASSLYRYRGLGNQPQHF. CDR3 bases: TGTGCCAGCAGCTTATATAGGTACAGGGGGCTGGGCAATCAGCCCCAGCATTTT.